The rows below give T cell receptor beta chains drawn from one sample of a study of OX40 agonist ivuxolimab in advanced cancers. Only in-frame clones appear in the TCRdb table, and some are missing; sequencing was by immunoSEQ multiplex PCR. This sample carries 30,000 to 35,000 clones, roughly 80% of them seen once, and the ten largest clones take roughly 2.5%. The input for sequencing was CD4+ or CD8+ T cells sorted from blood, taken in a trial of the OX40 agonist ivuxolimab. The receptor set was obtained from an adult with an advanced solid tumor such as melanoma, head and neck, liver or kidney cancer. Both conserved end residues are part of each CDR3. D genes are given only for firm matches. Size is omitted from some rows. Given values are once, few, many or a class for expanded clones.

size | D | J | length | V | DNA | CDR3
- | - | TRBJ1-4 | 15 | TRBV7-2 | TGTGCCAGCAGCGGTACGGGGGCAACTAATGAAAAACTGTTTTTT | CASSGTGATNEKLFF
- | - | TRBJ1-1 | 13 | TRBV18 | TGTGCCAGCTCACCGGGGCTGAACACTGAAGCTTTCTTT | CASSPGLNTEAFF
- | - | TRBJ2-5 | 13 | TRBV28 | TGTGCCAGCACTCCGGGATCCGAAAAGACCCAGTACTTC | CASTPGSEKTQYF
- | - | TRBJ1-2 | 13 | TRBV5-8 | TGTGCCAGCAGCTTGGACAGTTACTATGGCTACACCTTC | CASSLDSYYGYTF
few | - | TRBJ1-4 | 16 | TRBV27 | TGTGCCAGCAGTCCCCAGAGGCAGGCAACTAATGAAAAACTGTTTTTT | CASSPQRQATNEKLFF
once | TRBD1 | TRBJ1-5 | 14 | TRBV7-2 | TGTGCCAGCAGCTCCACAACAGGGGGTCAGCCCCAGCATTTT | CASSSTTGGQPQHF
- | TRBD1 | TRBJ2-7 | 17 | TRBV7-8 | TGTGCCAGCAGCTCCTTTTTATCCGGGACAGGCATCTACGAGCAGTACTTC | CASSSFLSGTGIYEQYF
few | - | TRBJ2-2 | 15 | TRBV6-1 | TGTGCCACCCAGGTCGGGGGTCGGTTTACCGGGGAGCTGTTTTTT | CATQVGGRFTGELFF
- | TRBD1 | TRBJ2-3 | 14 | TRBV9 | TGTGCCAGCAGGTGGGACAGGAGGACAGATACGCAGTATTTT | CASRWDRRTDTQYF
- | - | TRBJ1-2 | 12 | TRBV30 | TGTGCCTGGGATAGTTTTAACTATGGCTACACCTTC | CAWDSFNYGYTF
once | - | TRBJ1-3 | 17 | TRBV9 | TGTGCCAGCAGCGTTCGGGGAGGGGGATATGGAGGAAACACCATATATTTT | CASSVRGGGYGGNTIYF
- | - | TRBJ2-7 | 14 | TRBV11-2 | TGTGCCAGCAGCTTAGGGCCGGCGGTCTACGAGCAGTACTTC | CASSLGPAVYEQYF